This note documents a single T cell receptor beta chain sequence. CDR1 MNHNS and CDR2 SASEGT come from the germline V gene. V shed 4 bases and J shed 2 bases, with 12 bases lying between them. The CDR3 consists of 15 residues. The data were taken from a study of patients and donors after allogeneic stem cell transplantation. TCRdb ran MiXCR on the RT-PCR reads and lists one entry per CDR3 protein. The top ten clones hold approximately 75% of a sample with about 39,000 distinct CDR3 sequences, 30% to 40% of them seen once. The gene calls are TRBV6-1 and TRBJ2-4; D remains ambiguous. The sequence came from a human donor who was either an allogeneic HSCT recipient or a stem cell or donor lymphocyte infusion donor (not recorded which). It is not recorded whose cells these are; they may come from a transplant donor. What was sequenced was blood, either unsorted or a sorted T cell fraction (not recorded which). The CDR3 reads CASSVDRRTKNIQYF. The CDR3 nucleotides read TGTGCCAGCAGTGTGGATCGAAGGACCAAAAACATTCAGTACTTC.